A single sample is the source of the 6 T cell receptor beta chains below, sequenced in a study of T cells in Graves' hyperthyroidism and ophthalmopathy. Researchers amplified the TCR beta CDR3 regions from RNA transcripts. The HTBI primer set drove a first-round RT-PCR of the TCR CDR3. From the multiplex PCR reads, TCRdb called clonotypes with MiXCR, one entry per CDR3 protein. The table lists about 710,000 distinct CDR3 sequences, approximately 16% of them singletons. Sequencing input: blood. Every receptor here comes from a man aged 18-30 years with Graves' hyperthyroidism.

This clonotype came up many times. Written as DNA, the CDR3 is TGCAGTGCTAGCATGGACAGGGGCCACTACGAGCAGTACTTC. It specifies CSASMDRGHYEQYF. The chain couples TRBV20-1 to TRBJ2-7; TRBD1 agrees at 9 bases. Germline CDR1 DFQATT, CDR2 SNEGSKA (reference sequence). The CDR3 extends over 14 amino acids. J was trimmed by 3 bases and V by 3 bases; bases with no gene match: 6.

The J gene is TRBJ1-6, the V gene TRBV2; D call uncertain. The CDR3 has 14 residues. The ends were cut back, 1 base at V and 11 bases at J, with 12 bases in the middle. CDR1 is SNHLY and CDR2 is FYNNEI in the germline V gene. DNA for the CDR3: TGTGCCAGCAGTGAAGGGCAGCTACCGGCACCCCTCCACTTT. Amino acid sequence: CASSEGQLPAPLHF.

This clonotype appeared many times. The chain carries TRBV28 and TRBJ2-1; maybe TRBD1 (7 bases). The germline CDR1 and CDR2 sequences are MDHEN and SYDVKM. The CDR3 loop spans 13 amino acids. V lost 2 bases and J lost 9, with 11 bases in between. CDR3 DNA: TGTGCCAGCAGTTTACAGGGGGGCGGTGAGCAGTTCTTC. Translating it yields CASSLQGGGEQFF.

This clonotype occurred many times. The genes are TRBV11-2 and TRBJ1-1; D is unresolved. The germline V gene has CDR1 SGHAT and CDR2 FQNNGV. CDR3 length: 13 residues. V dropped 5 bases and J dropped 0 bases, with 7 bases sitting between them. CDR3 amino acids: CASSRLVNTEAFF. In DNA, the CDR3 is TGTGCCAGCAGCCGCCTGGTGAACACTGAAGCTTTCTTT.

Ten or more counts support this clonotype. The rearrangement joins TRBV18 to TRBJ2-3; no clear D. The CDR3 loop spans 15 amino acids. Per the germline V gene, CDR1 is KGHSH and CDR2 is LQKENI. V was pared by 0 bases and J by 4 bases, with 11 bases between. The chain's CDR3 is CASSPPRGFSDTQYF. The CDR3 bases are TGTGCCAGCTCACCACCTCGCGGTTTCTCAGATACGCAGTATTTT.

The rearrangement joins TRBV20-1 to TRBJ2-5; 13 nucleotides agree with TRBD2. Germline V gene lookup returns CDR1 DFQATT and CDR2 SNEGSKA (reference sequence). Unmatched junction bases numbered 14, after V lost 3 bases and J lost 1 base. The CDR3 spans 19 residues. The CDR3 spells CSARLSGLAGVGPQETQYF. CDR3 DNA: TGCAGTGCTAGGTTGAGCGGACTAGCGGGAGTGGGGCCCCAAGAGACCCAGTACTTC.